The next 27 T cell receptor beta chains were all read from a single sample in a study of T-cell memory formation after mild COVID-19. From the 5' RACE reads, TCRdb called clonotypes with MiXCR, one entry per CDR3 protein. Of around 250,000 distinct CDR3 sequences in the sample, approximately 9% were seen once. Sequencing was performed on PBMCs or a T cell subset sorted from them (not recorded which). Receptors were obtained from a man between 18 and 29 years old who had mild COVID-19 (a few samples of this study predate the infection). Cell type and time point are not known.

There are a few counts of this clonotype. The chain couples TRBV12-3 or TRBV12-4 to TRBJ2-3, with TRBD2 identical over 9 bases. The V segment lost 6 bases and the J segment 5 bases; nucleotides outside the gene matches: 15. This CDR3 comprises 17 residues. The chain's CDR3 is CASRPGLAGIRKDTQYF. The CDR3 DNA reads TGTGCCAGCAGACCAGGGCTAGCGGGGATCCGGAAAGATACGCAGTATTTT.

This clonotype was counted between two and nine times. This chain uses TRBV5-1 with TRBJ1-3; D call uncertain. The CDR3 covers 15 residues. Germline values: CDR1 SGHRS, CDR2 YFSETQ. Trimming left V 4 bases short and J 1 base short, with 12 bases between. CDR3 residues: CASSPRLDSGNTIYF. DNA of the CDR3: TGCGCCAGCAGCCCCCGATTGGATTCTGGAAACACCATATATTTT.

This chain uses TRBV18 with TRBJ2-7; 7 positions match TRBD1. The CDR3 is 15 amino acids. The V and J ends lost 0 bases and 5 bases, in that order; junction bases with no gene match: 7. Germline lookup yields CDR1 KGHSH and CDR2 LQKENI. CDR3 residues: CASSPPFATGNEQYF. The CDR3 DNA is TGTGCCAGCTCACCACCGTTTGCGACAGGGAACGAGCAGTACTTC.

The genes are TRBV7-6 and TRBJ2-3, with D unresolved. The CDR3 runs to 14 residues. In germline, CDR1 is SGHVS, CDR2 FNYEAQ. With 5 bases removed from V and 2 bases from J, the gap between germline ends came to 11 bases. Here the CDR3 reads CASSPDSYTDTQYF. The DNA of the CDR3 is TGTGCCAGCAGCCCAGACTCGTACACAGATACGCAGTATTTT. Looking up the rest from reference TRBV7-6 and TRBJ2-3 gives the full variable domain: GAGVSQSPRYKVTKRGQDVALRCDPISGHVSLYWYRQALGQGPEFLTYFNYEAQQDKSGLPNDRFSAERPEGSISTLTIQRTEQRDSAMYRCASSPDSYTDTQYFGPGTRLTVL.

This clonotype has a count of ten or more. The CDR3 sequence is CASSVGGRGDEKLFF. Written as DNA, the CDR3 is TGTGCCAGCAGCGTAGGGGGACGAGGGGATGAAAAACTGTTTTTT. The J gene is TRBJ1-4, the V gene TRBV9; D is perhaps TRBD1 (5 bases). Germline-derived CDR1 and CDR2 are SGDLS and YYNGEE. Trimming left V 0 bases short and J 6 bases short, with 12 bases between. This CDR3 comprises 15 residues.

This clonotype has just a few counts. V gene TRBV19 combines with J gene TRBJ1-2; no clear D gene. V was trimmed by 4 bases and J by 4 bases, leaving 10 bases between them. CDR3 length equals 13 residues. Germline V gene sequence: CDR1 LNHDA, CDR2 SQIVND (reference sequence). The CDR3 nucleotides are TGTGCCAGTAGTAACCAGGACCTCTATGGCTACACCTTC. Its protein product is CASSNQDLYGYTF.

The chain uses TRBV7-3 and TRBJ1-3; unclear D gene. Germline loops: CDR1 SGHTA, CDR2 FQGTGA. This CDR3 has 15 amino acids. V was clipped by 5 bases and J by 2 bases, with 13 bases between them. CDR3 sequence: CASSPNPGTGNTIYF. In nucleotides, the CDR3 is TGTGCCAGCAGCCCTAATCCCGGCACTGGAAACACCATATATTTT.

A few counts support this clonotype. DNA of the CDR3: TGTGCCAGCAGTTTGCCCGACAGGGACGTCGGGGAGCTGTTTTTT. Translating it yields CASSLPDRDVGELFF. The rearrangement uses TRBV7-9 and TRBJ2-2; TRBD1 matches at 7 bases. Germline lookup yields CDR1 SEHNR and CDR2 FQNEAQ (reference sequence). Unmatched junction bases numbered 11, after V lost 6 bases and J lost 7 bases. This CDR3 has 15 residues.

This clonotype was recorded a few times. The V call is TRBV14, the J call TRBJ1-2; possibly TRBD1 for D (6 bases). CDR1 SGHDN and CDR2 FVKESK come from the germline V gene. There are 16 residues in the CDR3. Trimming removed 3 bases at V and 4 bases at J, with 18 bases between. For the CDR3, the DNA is TGTGCCAGCAGCCATCGAACCGGAATCAGGGGCTATGGCTACACCTTC. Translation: CASSHRTGIRGYGYTF.

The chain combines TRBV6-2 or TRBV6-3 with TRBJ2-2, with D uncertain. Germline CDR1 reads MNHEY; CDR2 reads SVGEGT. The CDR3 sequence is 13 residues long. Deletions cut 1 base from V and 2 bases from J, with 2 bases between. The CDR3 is CASSYYNTGELFF. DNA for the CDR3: TGTGCCAGCAGTTACTACAACACCGGGGAGCTGTTTTTT.

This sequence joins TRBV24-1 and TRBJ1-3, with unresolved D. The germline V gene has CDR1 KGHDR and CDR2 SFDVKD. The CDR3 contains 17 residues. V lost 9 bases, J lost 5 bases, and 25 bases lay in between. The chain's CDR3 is CATPGRVATLWRNTIYF. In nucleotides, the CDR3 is TGTGCCACCCCCGGCCGCGTTGCGACGCTCTGGAGAAACACCATATATTTT.

CDR3 amino acids: CSARDLQGAGGYTF. The DNA for the CDR3 is TGCAGTGCTAGAGATCTCCAGGGGGCCGGTGGCTACACCTTC. The chain employs TRBV20-1 and TRBJ1-2; 8 bases line up with TRBD1. V gave up 0 bases and J gave up 7 bases; unmatched junction bases: 7. The germline gives CDR1 DFQATT, CDR2 SNEGSKA (reference sequence). This CDR3 is built from 14 residues.

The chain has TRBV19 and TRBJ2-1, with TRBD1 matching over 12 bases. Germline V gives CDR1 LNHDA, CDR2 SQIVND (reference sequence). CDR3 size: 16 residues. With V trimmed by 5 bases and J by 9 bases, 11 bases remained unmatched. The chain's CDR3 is CASSPGQGAGSGEQFF. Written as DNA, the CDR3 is TGTGCCAGTAGTCCGGGACAGGGGGCTGGAAGTGGTGAGCAGTTCTTC.

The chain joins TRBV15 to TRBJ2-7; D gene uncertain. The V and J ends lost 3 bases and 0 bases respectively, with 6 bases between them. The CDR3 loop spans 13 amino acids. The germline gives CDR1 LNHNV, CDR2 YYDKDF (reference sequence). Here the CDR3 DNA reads TGTGCCACCAGCAGTCTTAACTCCTACGAGCAGTACGTC. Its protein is CATSSLNSYEQYV.

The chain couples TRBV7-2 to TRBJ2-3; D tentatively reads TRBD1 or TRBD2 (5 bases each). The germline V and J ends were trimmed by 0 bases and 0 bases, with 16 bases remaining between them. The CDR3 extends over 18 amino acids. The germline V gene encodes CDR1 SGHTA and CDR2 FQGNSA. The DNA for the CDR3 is TGTGCCAGCAGCTTAGCGGGACGGAGGCGGTCTAGCACAGATACGCAGTATTTT. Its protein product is CASSLAGRRRSSTDTQYF.

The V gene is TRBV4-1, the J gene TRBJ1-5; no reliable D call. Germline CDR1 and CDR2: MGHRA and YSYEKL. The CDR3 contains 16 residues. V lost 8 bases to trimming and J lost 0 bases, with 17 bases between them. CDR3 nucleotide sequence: TGCGCCAGCTCATCCTCACAAGGCTATAGCAATCAGCCCCAGCATTTT. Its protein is CASSSSQGYSNQPQHF.

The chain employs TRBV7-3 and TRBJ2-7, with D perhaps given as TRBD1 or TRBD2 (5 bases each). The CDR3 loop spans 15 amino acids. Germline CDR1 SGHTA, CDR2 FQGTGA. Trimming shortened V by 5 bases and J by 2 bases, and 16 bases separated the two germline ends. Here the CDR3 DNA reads TGTGCCAGCAGCCCCGCCCCCGGGGCCCCCTACGAGCAGTACTTC. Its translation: CASSPAPGAPYEQYF.

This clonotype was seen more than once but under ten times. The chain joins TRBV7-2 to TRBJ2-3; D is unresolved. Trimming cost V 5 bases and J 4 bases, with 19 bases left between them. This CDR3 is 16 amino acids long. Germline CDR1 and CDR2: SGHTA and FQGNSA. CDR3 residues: CASSRLGDRQPDTQYF. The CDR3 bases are TGTGCCAGCAGCCGATTGGGCGACCGGCAGCCAGATACGCAGTATTTT.

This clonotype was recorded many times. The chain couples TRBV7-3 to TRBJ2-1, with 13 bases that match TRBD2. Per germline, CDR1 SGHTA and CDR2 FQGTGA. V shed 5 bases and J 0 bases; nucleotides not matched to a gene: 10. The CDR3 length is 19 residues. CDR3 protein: CASSHRTSGGPSSYNEQFF. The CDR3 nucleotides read TGTGCCAGCAGCCACCGGACTAGCGGGGGCCCCAGCTCCTACAATGAGCAGTTCTTC.

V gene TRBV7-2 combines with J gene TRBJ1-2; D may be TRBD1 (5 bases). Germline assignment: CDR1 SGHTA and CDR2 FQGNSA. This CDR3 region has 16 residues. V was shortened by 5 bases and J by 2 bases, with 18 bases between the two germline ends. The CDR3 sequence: CASSKDGGSFNYGYTF. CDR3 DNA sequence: TGTGCCAGCAGCAAGGACGGGGGGTCTTTCAACTATGGCTACACCTTC.

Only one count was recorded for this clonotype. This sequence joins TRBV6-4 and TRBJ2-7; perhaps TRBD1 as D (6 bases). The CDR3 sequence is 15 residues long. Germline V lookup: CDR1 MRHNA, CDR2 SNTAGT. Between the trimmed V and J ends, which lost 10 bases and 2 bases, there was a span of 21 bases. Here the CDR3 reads CATPGEWGPAYEQYV. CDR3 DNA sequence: TGTGCCACCCCCGGTGAGTGGGGGCCAGCCTACGAGCAGTACGTC.

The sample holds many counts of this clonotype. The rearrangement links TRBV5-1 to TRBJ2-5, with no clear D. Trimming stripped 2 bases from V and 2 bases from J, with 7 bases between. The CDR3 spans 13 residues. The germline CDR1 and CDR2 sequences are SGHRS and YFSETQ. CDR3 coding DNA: TGCGCCAGCAGCTTCGTGCGGCAAGAGACCCAGTACTTC. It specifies CASSFVRQETQYF.

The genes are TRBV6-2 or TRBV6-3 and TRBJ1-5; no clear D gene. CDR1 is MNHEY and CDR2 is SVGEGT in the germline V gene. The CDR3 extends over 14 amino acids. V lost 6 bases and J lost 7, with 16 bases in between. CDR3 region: CASSGRRDLQPQHF. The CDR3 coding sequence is TGTGCCAGCAGCGGTCGGAGAGACTTGCAGCCCCAGCATTTT.

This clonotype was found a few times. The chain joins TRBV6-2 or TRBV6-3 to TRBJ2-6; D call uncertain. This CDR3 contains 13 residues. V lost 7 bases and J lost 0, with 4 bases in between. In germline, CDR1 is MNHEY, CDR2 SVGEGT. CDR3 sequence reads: CASTHSGANVLTF. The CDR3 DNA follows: TGTGCCAGCACCCACTCTGGGGCCAACGTCCTGACTTTC.

CDR3 nucleotides: TGTGCCAGCAGCTTCGGGACACTCAATTCACCCCTCCACTTT. Translation: CASSFGTLNSPLHF. The chain joins TRBV7-6 to TRBJ1-6; D is perhaps TRBD1 (6 bases). The germline V and J ends were trimmed by 3 bases and 7 bases, with 10 bases remaining between them. The CDR3 is 14 amino acids. Looked up from germline, CDR1 is SGHVS and CDR2 is FNYEAQ.

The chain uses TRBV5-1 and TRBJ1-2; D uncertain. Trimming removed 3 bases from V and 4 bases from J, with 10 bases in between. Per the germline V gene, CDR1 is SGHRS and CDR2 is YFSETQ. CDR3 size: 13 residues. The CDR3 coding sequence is TGCGCCAGCAGCTCGGTCGGGAGCTATGGCTACACCTTC. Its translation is CASSSVGSYGYTF.

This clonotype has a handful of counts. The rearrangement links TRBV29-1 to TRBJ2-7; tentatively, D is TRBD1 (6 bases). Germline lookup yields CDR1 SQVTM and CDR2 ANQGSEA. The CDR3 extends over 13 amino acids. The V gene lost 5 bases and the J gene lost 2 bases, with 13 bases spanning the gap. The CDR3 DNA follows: TGCAGCGTTTTTATGGGGGCCACCTACGAGCAGTACTTC. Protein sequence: CSVFMGATYEQYF.